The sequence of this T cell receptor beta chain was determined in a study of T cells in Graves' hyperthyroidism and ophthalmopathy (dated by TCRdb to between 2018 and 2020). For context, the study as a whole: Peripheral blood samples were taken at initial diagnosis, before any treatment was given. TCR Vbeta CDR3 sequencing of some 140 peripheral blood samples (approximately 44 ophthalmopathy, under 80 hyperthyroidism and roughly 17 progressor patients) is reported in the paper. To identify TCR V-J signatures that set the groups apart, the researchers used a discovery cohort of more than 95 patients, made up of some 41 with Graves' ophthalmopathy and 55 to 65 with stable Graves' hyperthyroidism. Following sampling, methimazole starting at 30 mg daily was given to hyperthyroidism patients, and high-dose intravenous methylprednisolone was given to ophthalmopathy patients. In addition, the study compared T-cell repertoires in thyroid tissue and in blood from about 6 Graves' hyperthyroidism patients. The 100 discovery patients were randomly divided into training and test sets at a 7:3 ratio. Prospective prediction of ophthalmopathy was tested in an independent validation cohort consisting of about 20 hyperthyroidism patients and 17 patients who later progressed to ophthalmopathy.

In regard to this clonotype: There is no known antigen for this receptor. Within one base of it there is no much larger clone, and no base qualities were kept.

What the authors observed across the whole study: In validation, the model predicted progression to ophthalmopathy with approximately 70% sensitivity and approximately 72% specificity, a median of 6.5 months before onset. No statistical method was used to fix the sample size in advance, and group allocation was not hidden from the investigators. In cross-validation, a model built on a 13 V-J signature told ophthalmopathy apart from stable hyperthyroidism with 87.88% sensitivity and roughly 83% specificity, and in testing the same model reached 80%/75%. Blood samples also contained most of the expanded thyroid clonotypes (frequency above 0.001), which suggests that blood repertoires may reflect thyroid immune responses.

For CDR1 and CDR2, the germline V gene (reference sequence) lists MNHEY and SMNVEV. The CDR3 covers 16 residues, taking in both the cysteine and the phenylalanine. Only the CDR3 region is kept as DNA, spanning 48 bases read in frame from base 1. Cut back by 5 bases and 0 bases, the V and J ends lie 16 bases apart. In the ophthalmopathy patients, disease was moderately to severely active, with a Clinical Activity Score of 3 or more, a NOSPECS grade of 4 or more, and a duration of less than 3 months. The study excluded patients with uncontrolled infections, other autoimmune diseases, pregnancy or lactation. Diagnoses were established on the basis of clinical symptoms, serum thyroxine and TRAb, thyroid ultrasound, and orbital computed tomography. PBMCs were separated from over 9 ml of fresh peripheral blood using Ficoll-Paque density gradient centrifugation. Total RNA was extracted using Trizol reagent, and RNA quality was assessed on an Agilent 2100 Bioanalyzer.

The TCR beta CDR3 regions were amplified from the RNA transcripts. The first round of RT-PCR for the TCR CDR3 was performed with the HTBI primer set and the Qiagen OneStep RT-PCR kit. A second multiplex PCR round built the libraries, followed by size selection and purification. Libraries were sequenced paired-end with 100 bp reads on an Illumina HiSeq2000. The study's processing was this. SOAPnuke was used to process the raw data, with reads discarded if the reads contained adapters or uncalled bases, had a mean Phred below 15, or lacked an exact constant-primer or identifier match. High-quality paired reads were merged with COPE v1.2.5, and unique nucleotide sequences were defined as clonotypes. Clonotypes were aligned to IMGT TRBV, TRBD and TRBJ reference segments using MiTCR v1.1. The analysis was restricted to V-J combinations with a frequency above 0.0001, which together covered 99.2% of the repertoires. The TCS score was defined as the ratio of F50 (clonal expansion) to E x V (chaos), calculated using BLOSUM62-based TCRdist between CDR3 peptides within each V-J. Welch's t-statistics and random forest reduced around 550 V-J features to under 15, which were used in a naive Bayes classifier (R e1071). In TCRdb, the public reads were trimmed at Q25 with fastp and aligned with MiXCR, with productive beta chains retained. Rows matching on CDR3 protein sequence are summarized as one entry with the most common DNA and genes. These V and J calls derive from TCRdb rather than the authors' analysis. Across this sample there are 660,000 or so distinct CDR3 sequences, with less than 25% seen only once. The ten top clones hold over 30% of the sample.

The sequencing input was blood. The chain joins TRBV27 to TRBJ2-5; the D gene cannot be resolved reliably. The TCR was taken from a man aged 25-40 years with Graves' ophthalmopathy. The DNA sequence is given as TGTGCCAGCAGTCCTAGTCGGGCAAGGTACCAAGAGACCCAGTACTTC. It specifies CASSPSRARYQETQYF.